This TCR beta chain was captured by sequencing in a study of response to subunit inactivated influenza vaccine. Study results and limitations: Few new T cells, the authors suggested, are recruited by each seasonal influenza vaccination.

TCRdb re-called the RT-PCR reads through MiXCR, storing one row per CDR3 protein. The table has 650,000 to 800,000 distinct CDR3 sequences, over 11% seen once. The V gene lost 1 base and the J gene lost 5 bases, with 18 bases spanning the gap. The CDR3 sequence is 16 residues long. CDR1 and CDR2 (germline): MNHEY, SMNVEV (reference sequence). On this clonotype: The target antigen is unknown.

The TCR was taken from a man between 50 and 59 years old who received an inactivated influenza vaccine. The sample in question was PBMCs from blood, obtained roughly 15 days before vaccination. The chain recombines TRBV27 with TRBJ2-7; tentative D call: TRBD1 (6 bases). As DNA, the CDR3 is TGTGCCAGCAGTTTATTTAGTTCGACAGGCACCCACGAGCAGTACTTC. Translated, it gives CASSLFSSTGTHEQYF.